This T cell receptor beta chain was retrieved from a study of control samples from healthy donors and cancer patients. This clone was seen a few times. Using immunoSEQ multiplex PCR, the repertoire was profiled, and TCRdb retains in-frame clones only, with some absent. The sample shows tens of thousands of clones, about 79% of them seen only once. This CDR3 is built from 14 residues. The V gene's germline CDR1 is LGHDT and CDR2 YNNKEL (reference sequence). V was clipped by 3 bases and J by 9 bases, with 15 bases between them. This receptor was identified in a man aged 55-75 years with head and neck cancer. The rearrangement joins TRBV3-1 (or the pseudogene TRBV3-2) to TRBJ2-1, with D maybe TRBD2 (6 bases). The sample was PBMCs. CDR3 region: CASSQVLAGTEQFF. CDR3 coding DNA: TGTGCCAGCAGCCAGGTACTAGCAGGAACTGAGCAGTTCTTC.